Each of the 25 T cell receptor beta chains below was sequenced from the same sample in a study of blood T cells in healthy people across ages (dated by TCRdb to about 2015). Library creation used 5' RACE. The sequencer was an Illumina HiSeq 2500. The second PCR ran for about 6 to 11 cycles and used a J-beta primer mix along with a sample-barcoded 5' primer. In-frame beta chains were kept once TCRdb had trimmed the public reads at Q25 with fastp and called clones with MiXCR. Identical CDR3 proteins give one entry, which carries the most common genes and DNA. In this sample the table shows 700,000 to 850,000 distinct CDR3 sequences, around 36% of which occur a single time. The ten largest make up 10% to 15% of the sample. The sample taken for sequencing was blood. Receptor source: a man younger than 35 in good health.

Worth noting for this clonotype: One end of the junction fails to match germline, which may point to a read error. This rearrangement joins TRBV10-3 to TRBJ2-2, with D possibly being TRBD1 (5 bases). Germline values: CDR1 ENHRY, CDR2 SYGVKD. This CDR3 is built from 14 residues. CDR3 coding DNA: TGTGCCGTCAGTGGCAGGGTGGACACCGGGGAGCTGTTTTTT. As protein: CAVSGRVDTGELFF.

This clonotype was counted only a few times. V and J are TRBV4-3 and TRBJ1-1; the D gene is possibly TRBD1 (5 bases). The germline gives CDR1 LGHNA, CDR2 YSLEER. Trimming cost V 1 base and J 1 base, with 10 bases left between them. The CDR3 is made up of 15 amino acids. CDR3 residues: CASSQARQRNTEAFF. The CDR3 DNA sequence: TGCGCCAGCAGCCAAGCTAGACAGAGGAACACTGAAGCTTTCTTT.

The chain has TRBV20-1 and TRBJ1-1; D perhaps matches TRBD1 (6 bases). This CDR3 spans 13 amino acids. In germline, CDR1 is DFQATT, CDR2 SNEGSKA (reference sequence). The CDR3 DNA sequence: TGCCACCCCAAGGGAACAGGGTTCACTGAAGCTTTCTTT. Protein product: CHPKGTGFTEAFF.

This clonotype was picked up a small number of times. CDR3 coding DNA: TGTGCCAGCAGGACGGTAGATAATTCACCCCTCCACTTT. Its translation: CASRTVDNSPLHF. The chain joins TRBV14 to TRBJ1-6; the D is unclear. V dropped 6 bases and J dropped 5 bases, with 8 bases sitting between them. CDR3 length: 13 residues. CDR1 and CDR2 (germline): SGHDN, FVKESK.

Concerning this clonotype itself: This may be a read error, as it is one base from a much larger clone. V and J are TRBV12-3 or TRBV12-4 and TRBJ2-1; 11 positions match TRBD1. This CDR3 is 16 amino acids long. The CDR3 loop reads CAGSFPPGQGGNEQFF. The CDR3 DNA is TGTGCCGGCAGTTTCCCACCGGGACAGGGGGGGAATGAGCAGTTCTTC.

This sequence joins TRBV7-9 and TRBJ2-7; 9 bases match TRBD1. The CDR3 spans 15 residues. The germline V gene has CDR1 SEHNR and CDR2 FQNEAQ (reference sequence). J lost 3 bases, V lost 5 bases, and 8 bases had no gene match. This chain's CDR3 is CASSPTGGLYYEQYF. CDR3 in DNA: TGTGCCAGCAGCCCGACAGGGGGGCTTTACTACGAGCAGTACTTC.

Concerning this clonotype: At one end the junction does not follow the germline gene, possibly because of a read error. This chain connects TRBV11-2 to TRBJ2-5, with TRBD2 matching 8 bases. This CDR3 region has 14 residues. Germline V lookup: CDR1 SGHAT, CDR2 FQNNGV. CDR3 in amino acids: CASSLSGGRESQYF. CDR3 nucleotides: TGTGCCAGCAGCTTATCGGGGGGGCGGGAGAGCCAGTACTTC.

This clonotype appeared a few times. The V call is TRBV12-3 or TRBV12-4, the J call TRBJ2-5, with 10 bases fitting TRBD1. V shed 0 bases, J shed 11 bases, and the junction held 15 bases outside the gene matches. This CDR3 comprises 17 residues. The CDR3 DNA sequence: TGTGCCAGCAGTTTAGCGAGTCGGACAGGGGGGATCAATGAGCAGTACTTC. Protein: CASSLASRTGGINEQYF.

At least ten counts were recorded for this clonotype. The genes are TRBV29-1 and TRBJ2-1; D may be TRBD1 (5 bases). V lost 4 bases and J 1 base, leaving 8 bases between the germline ends. CDR3 length: 13 residues. Looked up from germline, CDR1 is SQVTM and CDR2 is ANQGSEA. In DNA, the CDR3 is TGCAGCGTTGTCAGGGTATCCTACAATGAGCAGTTCTTC. It codes for CSVVRVSYNEQFF.

This clonotype occurred a few times. The rearrangement uses TRBV7-9 and TRBJ1-6; D is uncertain. V dropped 0 bases and J dropped 10 bases, with 7 bases sitting between them. CDR1 is SEHNR and CDR2 is FQNEAQ in the germline V gene (reference sequence). This CDR3 comprises 13 residues. The CDR3 nucleotides read TGTGCCAGCAGCTTAGCGCGATGGTCACCCCTCCACTTT. Protein product: CASSLARWSPLHF. The full variable domain, rest sourced from reference TRBV7-9 and TRBJ1-6, is DTGVSQNPRHKITKRGQNVTFRCDPISEHNRLYWYRQTLGQGPEFLTYFQNEAQLEKSRLLSDRFSAERPKGSFSTLEIQRTEQGDSAMYLCASSLARWSPLHFGNGTRLTVT.

This sequence joins TRBV25-1 and TRBJ2-6, with a weak D call TRBD1 (6 bases). The CDR3 spans 16 residues. V dropped 2 bases and J dropped 2 bases, with 10 bases sitting between them. Germline V gene data show CDR1 as MGHDK and CDR2 as SYGVNS. The CDR3 protein is CASSERTVAGANVLTF. In DNA, the CDR3 is TGTGCCAGCAGTGAAAGGACAGTGGCTGGGGCCAACGTCCTGACTTTC.

The chain is built from TRBV5-1 and TRBJ1-1; D unresolved. CDR3 length: 15 residues. CDR1 SGHRS and CDR2 YFSETQ come from the germline V gene. V lost 0 bases to trimming and J lost 3 bases, with 12 bases between them. In nucleotides, the CDR3 is TGCGCCAGCAGCTTGGAGGGTCTGCAGGACACTGAAGCTTTCTTT. Translated: CASSLEGLQDTEAFF. Drawing the rest from reference TRBV5-1 and TRBJ1-1, the complete variable domain is KAGVTQTPRYLIKTRGQQVTLSCSPISGHRSVSWYQQTPGQGLQFLFEYFSETQRNKGNFPGRFSGRQFSNSRSEMNVSTLELGDSALYLCASSLEGLQDTEAFFGQGTRLTVV.

The chain is built from TRBV7-2 and TRBJ2-7, with a weak D call TRBD2 (5 bases). The CDR3 has 14 residues. CDR1 and CDR2 (germline): SGHTA, FQGNSA. V was shortened by 5 bases and J by 4 bases, with 15 bases between the two germline ends. DNA of the CDR3: TGTGCCAGCAGCCCTAGCAGGTCGTTGTACGAGCAGTACTTC. This translates into CASSPSRSLYEQYF.

The chain uses TRBV4-3 and TRBJ2-2; D gene ambiguous. The ends were cut back, 1 base at V and 8 bases at J, with 8 bases in the middle. Germline V gives CDR1 LGHNA, CDR2 YSLEER. The CDR3 spans 13 residues. CDR3 coding DNA: TGCGCCAGCAGCCAAGGGATGGGTGGGGAGCTGTTTTTT. Protein sequence: CASSQGMGGELFF.

A remark on this clonotype: This may arise from a read error, as a much more abundant clone is one base away. The rearrangement joins TRBV7-2 to TRBJ1-2, with D perhaps matching TRBD1 (5 bases). V dropped 4 bases and J dropped 3 bases, with 9 bases sitting between them. The CDR3 is 13 amino acids. Germline assignment: CDR1 SGHTA and CDR2 FQGNSA. The CDR3 reads CASSSRQYYGYTF. The DNA for the CDR3 is TGTGCCAGCAGCTCACGACAGTACTATGGCTACACCTTC.

CDR3 region: CASSRTGTGEDGYTF. For the CDR3, the DNA is TGCGCCAGCAGCCGTACGGGGACAGGGGAAGACGGCTACACCTTC. J is TRBJ1-2 and V is TRBV5-1, with 10 bases identical to TRBD1. Germline CDR1 is SGHRS and CDR2 is YFSETQ. The CDR3 is 15 residues long. Trimming cost V 4 bases and J 8 bases; bases outside gene matches: 11. Looking up the rest from reference TRBV5-1 and TRBJ1-2 gives the full variable domain: KAGVTQTPRYLIKTRGQQVTLSCSPISGHRSVSWYQQTPGQGLQFLFEYFSETQRNKGNFPGRFSGRQFSNSRSEMNVSTLELGDSALYLCASSRTGTGEDGYTFGSGTRLTVV.

The V gene is TRBV20-1, the J gene TRBJ1-5; a weak D match, TRBD1 (6 bases). V lost 0 bases, J lost 2 bases, and 14 bases lay in between. Germline CDR1 reads DFQATT; CDR2 reads SNEGSKA (reference sequence). The CDR3 is 16 residues long. The chain's CDR3 is CSARDPLRGGNQPQHF. The DNA for the CDR3 is TGCAGTGCTAGAGACCCCTTAAGGGGGGGCAATCAGCCCCAGCATTTT.

The CDR3 spells CASSSVQGIWNEQFF. DNA for the CDR3: TGTGCCAGCAGCTCAGTACAGGGCATTTGGAATGAGCAGTTCTTC. The rearrangement joins TRBV7-8 to TRBJ2-1, with a weak D call TRBD1 (6 bases). This CDR3 is 15 amino acids long. Germline V CDR1 and CDR2: SGHVS, FQNEAQ. Between the trimmed V and J ends, which lost 4 bases and 7 bases, there was a span of 17 bases.

In this sample, this clonotype turned up a few times. V and J are TRBV12-3 or TRBV12-4 and TRBJ1-2; 8 nucleotides align to TRBD1. V trimming: 0 bases; J trimming: 4 bases; junction bases outside the gene matches: 4. CDR3 size: 15 residues. The CDR3, as DNA: TGTGCCAGCAGTTTAGCGGGACAGGCAGTCTATGGCTACACCTTC. Amino acids: CASSLAGQAVYGYTF.

Concerning this clonotype itself: At one end, the junction sequence differs from germline, possibly due to a read error. The V gene is TRBV14, the J gene TRBJ2-1; D might be TRBD1 (6 bases). Germline V gene lookup returns CDR1 SGHDN and CDR2 FVKESK. This CDR3 has 13 residues. The DNA for the CDR3 is TGTGCCTGCAGCCCAGGCAGGGGCGATGAGCAGTTCTTC. Amino acids: CACSPGRGDEQFF.

The rearrangement uses TRBV15 and TRBJ1-2; no reliable D call. This CDR3 has 14 amino acids. Trimming took off 0 bases at V and 8 bases at J, with 13 bases between the two ends. Germline V gene lookup returns CDR1 LNHNV and CDR2 YYDKDF (reference sequence). CDR3 nucleotide sequence: TGTGCCACCAGCAGAGATCTAACCTCGTGGGGCTACACCTTC. Protein sequence: CATSRDLTSWGYTF.

The chain has TRBV10-3 and TRBJ1-5; TRBD1 agrees at 10 bases. Germline trimming cut 6 bases from V and 6 bases from J; bases unmatched to any gene: 8. CDR1 and CDR2 from the germline V gene are ENHRY and SYGVKD. The CDR3 has 15 residues. The CDR3 DNA follows: TGTGCCATCAGCTCGGACAGGGGGATAGGTCAGCCCCAGCATTTT. Amino acids: CAISSDRGIGQPQHF.

The J gene is TRBJ1-2, the V gene TRBV20-1, with 9 bases matching TRBD1. The CDR3 has 17 residues. The V and J ends lost 0 bases and 4 bases, in that order; junction bases with no gene match: 12. CDR1 is DFQATT, CDR2 SNEGSKA, per germline (reference sequence). The CDR3 DNA is TGCAGTGCTAGAGATATGGGTATTAAGGACAGGGGCTATGGCTACACCTTC. Encoded protein: CSARDMGIKDRGYGYTF.

To note about this clonotype: This clone may be a read error of a much larger clone one base away. The chain employs TRBV5-6 and TRBJ1-2, with 10 nucleotides matching TRBD1. The CDR3 totals 16 residues. CDR1 and CDR2 (germline): SGHDT, YYEEEE. The V and J ends lost 1 base and 4 bases, in that order; junction bases with no gene match: 7. The CDR3: CASSLRDRGQRYGYTF. The DNA of the CDR3 is TGTGCCAGCAGCTTGCGTGACAGGGGGCAACGCTATGGCTACACCTTC.

This chain uses TRBV5-1 with TRBJ2-1; weak D call: TRBD2 (5 bases). The CDR3 length is 15 residues. The germline V gene has CDR1 SGHRS and CDR2 YFSETQ. Trimming cost V 3 bases and J 4 bases, with 14 bases left between them. The CDR3 sequence: CASSWAADGYNEQFF. DNA of the CDR3: TGCGCCAGCAGCTGGGCAGCGGACGGGTACAATGAGCAGTTCTTC.